This TCR beta chain was captured by sequencing in a study of T cell repertoires in cytomegalovirus infection. Study as a whole: CMV infection and matching HLA type were both indicated by public TCR beta signatures.

TCRdb re-derived calls from the reads in MiXCR, one entry per CDR3 protein. This table has roughly 70,000 distinct CDR3 sequences, 20% to 25% appearing once. Study observations and caveats: Ex vivo responses were dominated by HLA-C-restricted CMV-specific TCR beta clonotypes.

CDR3 length equals 14 residues. The V end was cut by 5 bases, the J end by 4 bases, with 12 bases between. Per germline, CDR1 SGHTA and CDR2 FQGNSA. This clonotype was observed at least ten times. As yet, its antigen is unknown. The sample was CD8+ T cells from cultured PBMCs, taken from culture after CMV antigen stimulation. The receptor's source is a human donor in good health (CMV status not recorded). Some clones in this sample may be carry-over from other donors' samples. The V gene is TRBV7-2, the J gene TRBJ2-1; weak D call: TRBD1 (6 bases). Here the CDR3 reads CASSILTGYNEQFF. Here the CDR3 DNA reads TGTGCCAGCAGCATCCTGACAGGATACAATGAGCAGTTCTTC. Based on the CDR3 plus reference TRBV7-2 and TRBJ2-1, the full variable domain is GAGVSQSPSNKVTEKGKDVELRCDPISGHTALYWYRQSLGQGLEFLIYFQGNSAPDKSGLPSDRFSAERTGGSVSTLTIQRTQQEDSAVYLCASSILTGYNEQFFGPGTRLTVL.